This T cell receptor (beta chain) was found in a study of identifying expanded T cells in peripheral blood. Study observations and caveats: Over approximately two and four weeks, about 17 and 20 clones changed, versus around 1.1 between replicates.

The table lists this clone with a count of one. Its antigen is unknown. The protocol was immunoSEQ multiplex PCR, while the TCRdb copy is restricted to in-frame clones and leaves out a portion. The sample has under 150,000 clones; 86% are singletons. This CDR3 comprises 14 residues. V dropped 7 bases and J dropped 4 bases, with 16 bases sitting between them. Germline-derived CDR1 and CDR2 are MNHNS and SASEGT. The sequencing sample was made of blood. The TCR originated in a person aged 18-70 years in good health. The chain links TRBV6-1 to TRBJ1-2, with TRBD1 as a possible D gene (6 bases). The CDR3 loop reads CASTGSGVGYGYTF. Here the CDR3 DNA reads TGTGCCAGCACCGGATCAGGGGTAGGCTATGGCTACACCTTC.